This paragraph reports one T cell receptor (beta chain). The sample is drawn from a study of blood T cell repertoires in COVID-19. As handled by the study authors: The authors estimated nucleated cell counts from reference gene primer amplification. Libraries were prepared by immunoSEQ multiplex PCR; TCRdb keeps only in-frame clonotypes and omits some of them. V and J calls plus clone size are reproduced from that table; the DNA served to infer D and trimming. The data show about 120,000 clones, around 90% seen once. Germline lookup yields CDR1 MNHEY and CDR2 SVGAGI. With V trimmed by 10 bases and J by 5 bases, 10 bases remained unmatched. The CDR3 covers 13 residues.

The sample consisted of peripheral blood. The receptor comes from a man over 45 with active COVID-19. The chain couples TRBV6-5 to TRBJ1-1; 7 bases are a match to TRBD1. This CDR3 is CATYRGFGTEAFF. The CDR3 bases are TGTGCCACCTACAGGGGATTTGGGACTGAAGCTTTCTTT.